A single sample gave rise to the 24 T cell receptor beta chains below, sequenced in a study of cytomegalovirus exposure and HLA in healthy donors (dated by TCRdb to about 2017). Library creation used the immunoSEQ multiplex PCR assay. A mixture of 60 forward primers for TCR Vbeta segments and 13 reverse primers for TCR Jbeta segments was used in the multiplex PCR. Drawn from immuneACCESS, this table holds only the in-frame rearrangements with V and J called that TCRdb kept. Clones are partly lost; checked studies trace under half to an unresolved V gene and leave the rest unexplained. The sample yields fewer than 200,000 clones; around 80% were counted once. Of the sample, approximately 0.8% falls within the top ten clones. The sequencing sample was made of PBMCs. The receptors derive from a woman aged 18-29 years in good health and CMV-seronegative.

The chain recombines TRBV27 with TRBJ2-7; 7 bases agree with TRBD1. The junction had 2 bases not matched to a gene; V was cut back by 0 bases and J by 0 bases. The germline V gene encodes CDR1 MNHEY and CDR2 SMNVEV (reference sequence). The CDR3 length is 15 residues. The CDR3 nucleotides read TGTGCCAGCAGTTTATCAGGGACAGTCTCCTACGAGCAGTACTTC. Its translation: CASSLSGTVSYEQYF.

This clone was picked up a small number of times. The V call is TRBV23-1, the J call TRBJ2-5; D perhaps matches TRBD2 (5 bases). TRBV23-1 is an ORF, with its function uncertain. This CDR3 has 11 residues. The germline V and J ends were trimmed by 2 bases and 13 bases, with 11 bases remaining between them. The DNA for the CDR3 is TGCGCCAGCAGTCAACCCGGCGGGCGGTACTTC. As protein: CASSQPGGRYF.

The CDR3 DNA follows: TGTGCCAGCAGCTTACAGGGGAACATCTACGAGCAGTACTTC. Translated, it gives CASSLQGNIYEQYF. The V gene is TRBV7-9, the J gene TRBJ2-7; perhaps TRBD1 as D (6 bases). Germline CDR1 reads SEHNR; CDR2 reads FQNEAQ (reference sequence). V lost 2 bases, J lost 3 bases, and 11 bases lay in between. The CDR3 has 14 residues. Full variable domain (remainder filled in from reference TRBV7-9 and TRBJ2-7): DTGVSQNPRHKITKRGQNVTFRCDPISEHNRLYWYRQTLGQGPEFLTYFQNEAQLEKSRLLSDRFSAERPKGSFSTLEIQRTEQGDSAMYLCASSLQGNIYEQYFGPGTRLTVT.

This chain joins TRBV2 and TRBJ1-1; no firm D call. Trimming shortened V by 6 bases and J by 4 bases, and 12 bases separated the two germline ends. The CDR3 has 13 residues. Germline V gene lookup returns CDR1 SNHLY and CDR2 FYNNEI. As DNA, the CDR3 is TGTGCCAGCAGACGAACAGACGGCACTGAAGCTTTCTTT. Protein product: CASRRTDGTEAFF.

The rearrangement joins TRBV11-2 to TRBJ1-2; D not resolved. CDR3 length equals 15 residues. Trimming took 5 bases from V and 4 from J, leaving 17 bases between them. Germline assignment: CDR1 SGHAT and CDR2 FQNNGV. CDR3 loop: CASSLRAGSFYGYTF. In nucleotides, the CDR3 is TGTGCCAGCAGCCTAAGGGCGGGCTCATTCTATGGCTACACCTTC. The full variable domain, with the rest looked up from reference TRBV11-2 and TRBJ1-2, is EAGVAQSPRYKIIEKRQSVAFWCNPISGHATLYWYQQILGQGPKLLIQFQNNGVVDDSQLPKDRFSAERLKGVDSTLKIQPAKLEDSAVYLCASSLRAGSFYGYTFGSGTRLTVV.

The chain links TRBV5-1 to TRBJ2-5, with 8 bases fitting TRBD1. The J call may be incorrect, as the DNA end agrees better with TRBJ2-7. The V gene's germline CDR1 is SGHRS and CDR2 YFSETQ. The length of the CDR3 is 16 residues. Here the CDR3 reads CASSLGQGKGSYEQYF. The CDR3 DNA reads TGCGCCAGCAGCTTGGGACAGGGGAAGGGCTCCTACGAGCAGTACTTC.

The sample holds one count of this clone. The chain has TRBV5-8 and TRBJ2-1; 8 bases align to TRBD1. The CDR3 is 15 residues long. Germline CDR1 SGHTS, CDR2 YDEGEE. Trimming removed 0 bases from V and 6 bases from J; junction bases left unmatched: 5. The CDR3 nucleotides read TGTGCCAGCAGCTTGGCGGACAGGGCGGCCAATGAGCAGTTCTTC. The encoded protein is CASSLADRAANEQFF. Drawing the rest from reference TRBV5-8 and TRBJ2-1, the complete variable domain is EAGVTQSPTHLIKTRGQQATLRCSPISGHTSVYWYQQALGLGLQFLLWYDEGEERNRGNFPPRFSGRQFPNYSSELNVNALELEDSALYLCASSLADRAANEQFFGPGTRLTVL.

The genes are TRBV28 and TRBJ1-5; 7 nucleotides match TRBD1. The CDR3 runs 15 residues. Per germline, CDR1 MDHEN and CDR2 SYDVKM. The V and J ends lost 4 bases and 2 bases, in that order; junction bases with no gene match: 5. The CDR3 bases are TGTGCCAGCAGTTCAGGGGGGTCGGGCAATCAGCCCCAGCATTTT. Translated, it gives CASSSGGSGNQPQHF.

This clone was seen a single time. J is TRBJ2-3 and V is TRBV2; 11 bases match TRBD2. CDR1 is SNHLY and CDR2 is FYNNEI in the germline V gene. V shed 4 bases and J 5 bases; nucleotides not matched to a gene: 5. The CDR3 length is 15 residues. CDR3 DNA: TGTGCCAGCAGTGTTAGCGGGAGGGCAGGAGATACGCAGTATTTT. As protein: CASSVSGRAGDTQYF.

The V gene is TRBV19, the J gene TRBJ1-1; TRBD1 matches 12 bases. The ends lost 3 bases at V and 7 bases at J; junction bases unmatched: 3. Germline-derived CDR1 and CDR2 are LNHDA and SQIVND (reference sequence). The CDR3 spans 14 residues. The CDR3 protein is CASSMWDRGHEAFF. The CDR3 DNA is TGTGCCAGTAGTATGTGGGACAGGGGGCATGAAGCTTTCTTT.

This chain connects TRBV15 to TRBJ1-2; 8 bases match TRBD1. J gave up 4 bases and V 0 bases, and 4 bases lay outside the gene matches. The CDR3 totals 15 residues. Per germline, CDR1 LNHNV and CDR2 YYDKDF (reference sequence). The CDR3 sequence: CATSRDLGQGYGYTF. CDR3 DNA: TGTGCCACCAGCAGAGATCTAGGACAGGGCTATGGCTACACCTTC.

J is TRBJ2-1 and V is TRBV4-3; 8 nucleotides agree with TRBD1. Germline-derived CDR1 and CDR2 are LGHNA and YSLEER. The CDR3 consists of 17 residues. V dropped 1 base and J dropped 1; count of bases not matched to a gene: 6. CDR3 in DNA: TGCGCCAGCAGCCAAGCACAGGGGGTTTGGTCCTACAATGAGCAGTTCTTC. The encoded protein is CASSQAQGVWSYNEQFF.

The rearrangement uses TRBV2 and TRBJ1-6; D is undetermined. The CDR3 loop spans 13 amino acids. V gave up 7 bases and J gave up 0 bases, with 4 bases separating them. Germline V CDR1 and CDR2: SNHLY, FYNNEI. The CDR3: CASKSSYNSPLHF. For the CDR3, the DNA is TGTGCCAGCAAGAGCTCCTATAATTCACCCCTCCACTTT.

The chain recombines TRBV30 with TRBJ2-3; D ambiguous. The V and J ends lost 2 bases and 0 bases respectively, with 6 bases between them. The CDR3 is 13 residues long. CDR1 GTSNPN and CDR2 SVGIG come from the germline V gene (reference sequence). The DNA of the CDR3 is TGTGCCTGGAGTCCGCGGAGCACAGATACGCAGTATTTT. Translating gives CAWSPRSTDTQYF.

The chain joins TRBV4-2 to TRBJ2-5; 9 bases are a match to TRBD1. The CDR3 extends over 15 amino acids. Trimming at V came to 1 base and at J to 5 bases, leaving 5 bases not matched to a gene. Germline V lookup: CDR1 LGHNA, CDR2 YNFKEQ. The CDR3 nucleotides read TGTGCCAGCAGCCAAGCGGGACAGGGTGGGGAGACCCAGTACTTC. Translation gives CASSQAGQGGETQYF.

The V gene is TRBV5-6, the J gene TRBJ2-1, with 10 bases matching TRBD1. This CDR3 comprises 16 residues. Looked up from germline, CDR1 is SGHDT and CDR2 is YYEEEE. V trimming: 2 bases; J trimming: 10 bases; junction bases outside the gene matches: 12. The CDR3 loop reads CASSFVGTGATSEQFF. Here the CDR3 DNA reads TGTGCCAGCAGCTTCGTAGGGACAGGGGCCACCTCCGAGCAGTTCTTC.

This clone is a singleton in its sample. The chain employs TRBV28 and TRBJ2-1; 9 positions match TRBD1. The length of the CDR3 is 13 residues. With V trimmed by 6 bases and J by 5 bases, 2 bases remained unmatched. Germline lookup yields CDR1 MDHEN and CDR2 SYDVKM. CDR3 loop: CASRGTGNNEQFF. The CDR3 nucleotides are TGTGCCAGCAGGGGGACAGGGAACAATGAGCAGTTCTTC.

The CDR3 reads CASSPRVSGRLEQYF. CDR3 in DNA: TGTGCCAGCAGTCCACGGGTTAGCGGGAGGCTCGAGCAGTACTTC. The chain is built from TRBV28 and TRBJ2-7; 10 bases match TRBD2. The CDR3 is 15 amino acids. V was clipped by 5 bases and J by 6 bases; unmatched bases: 10. Germline CDR1 reads MDHEN; CDR2 reads SYDVKM.

The rearrangement joins TRBV6-1 to TRBJ2-5, with D perhaps TRBD1 (7 bases). This CDR3 has 16 residues. V lost 2 bases and J 7 bases, leaving 20 bases between the germline ends. Germline lookup yields CDR1 MNHNS and CDR2 SASEGT. The CDR3 reads CASSETGGTVSGTQYF. In DNA form, the CDR3 reads TGTGCCAGCAGTGAAACTGGCGGGACAGTCTCAGGGACCCAGTACTTC.

A note on this clone: This specimen includes other DNA sequences encoding the same CDR3. The J gene is TRBJ2-6, the V gene TRBV9; no clear D. This CDR3 region has 14 residues. Trimming cost V 2 bases and J 0 bases, with 3 bases left between them. Germline CDR1 reads SGDLS; CDR2 reads YYNGEE. The CDR3 DNA follows: TGTGCCAGCAGCGTTAGCTCTGGGGCCAACGTCCTGACTTTC. Encoded protein: CASSVSSGANVLTF.

This clone showed up just a few times. The chain employs TRBV18 and TRBJ2-3, with 7 bases identical to TRBD1. The CDR3 runs to 14 residues. The germline gives CDR1 KGHSH, CDR2 LQKENI. V was pared by 2 bases and J by 1 base, with 0 bases of the junction left unmatched. The CDR3 DNA sequence: TGTGCCAGCTCACCAACAGGGGGCACAGATACGCAGTATTTT. Translation: CASSPTGGTDTQYF. Looking up the rest from reference TRBV18 and TRBJ2-3 gives the full variable domain: NAGVMQNPRHLVRRRGQEARLRCSPMKGHSHVYWYRQLPEEGLKFMVYLQKENIIDESGMPKERFSAEFPKEGPSILRIQQVVRGDSAAYFCASSPTGGTDTQYFGPGTRLTVL.

This chain links TRBV5-1 with TRBJ2-2; D is possibly TRBD2 (6 bases). Germline CDR1 reads SGHRS; CDR2 reads YFSETQ. The ends were cut back, 2 bases at V and 4 bases at J, with 9 bases in the middle. The CDR3 contains 14 residues. The CDR3 loop is CASSLGTGTGELFF. The DNA of the CDR3 is TGCGCCAGCAGCTTAGGGACTGGCACCGGGGAGCTGTTTTTT.

The CDR3 DNA follows: TGTGCCAGCAGGGGAAAGGGAGGGGAAGACTACGAGCAGTACTTC. It translates to CASRGKGGEDYEQYF. This chain uses TRBV6-5 with TRBJ2-7, with 7 bases lining up with TRBD2. With 6 bases clipped from V and 3 bases from J, the junction kept 11 bases outside the gene matches. CDR3 length: 15 residues. Germline loops: CDR1 MNHEY, CDR2 SVGAGI.

The chain uses TRBV4-1 and TRBJ1-5; 8 nucleotides align to TRBD1. With 1 base clipped from V and 6 bases from J, the junction kept 2 bases outside the gene matches. The CDR3 consists of 14 residues. The germline V gene has CDR1 MGHRA and CDR2 YSYEKL. In DNA, the CDR3 is TGCGCCAGCAGCCAAGGGACAGGGCTTCAGCCCCAGCATTTT. It translates to CASSQGTGLQPQHF.